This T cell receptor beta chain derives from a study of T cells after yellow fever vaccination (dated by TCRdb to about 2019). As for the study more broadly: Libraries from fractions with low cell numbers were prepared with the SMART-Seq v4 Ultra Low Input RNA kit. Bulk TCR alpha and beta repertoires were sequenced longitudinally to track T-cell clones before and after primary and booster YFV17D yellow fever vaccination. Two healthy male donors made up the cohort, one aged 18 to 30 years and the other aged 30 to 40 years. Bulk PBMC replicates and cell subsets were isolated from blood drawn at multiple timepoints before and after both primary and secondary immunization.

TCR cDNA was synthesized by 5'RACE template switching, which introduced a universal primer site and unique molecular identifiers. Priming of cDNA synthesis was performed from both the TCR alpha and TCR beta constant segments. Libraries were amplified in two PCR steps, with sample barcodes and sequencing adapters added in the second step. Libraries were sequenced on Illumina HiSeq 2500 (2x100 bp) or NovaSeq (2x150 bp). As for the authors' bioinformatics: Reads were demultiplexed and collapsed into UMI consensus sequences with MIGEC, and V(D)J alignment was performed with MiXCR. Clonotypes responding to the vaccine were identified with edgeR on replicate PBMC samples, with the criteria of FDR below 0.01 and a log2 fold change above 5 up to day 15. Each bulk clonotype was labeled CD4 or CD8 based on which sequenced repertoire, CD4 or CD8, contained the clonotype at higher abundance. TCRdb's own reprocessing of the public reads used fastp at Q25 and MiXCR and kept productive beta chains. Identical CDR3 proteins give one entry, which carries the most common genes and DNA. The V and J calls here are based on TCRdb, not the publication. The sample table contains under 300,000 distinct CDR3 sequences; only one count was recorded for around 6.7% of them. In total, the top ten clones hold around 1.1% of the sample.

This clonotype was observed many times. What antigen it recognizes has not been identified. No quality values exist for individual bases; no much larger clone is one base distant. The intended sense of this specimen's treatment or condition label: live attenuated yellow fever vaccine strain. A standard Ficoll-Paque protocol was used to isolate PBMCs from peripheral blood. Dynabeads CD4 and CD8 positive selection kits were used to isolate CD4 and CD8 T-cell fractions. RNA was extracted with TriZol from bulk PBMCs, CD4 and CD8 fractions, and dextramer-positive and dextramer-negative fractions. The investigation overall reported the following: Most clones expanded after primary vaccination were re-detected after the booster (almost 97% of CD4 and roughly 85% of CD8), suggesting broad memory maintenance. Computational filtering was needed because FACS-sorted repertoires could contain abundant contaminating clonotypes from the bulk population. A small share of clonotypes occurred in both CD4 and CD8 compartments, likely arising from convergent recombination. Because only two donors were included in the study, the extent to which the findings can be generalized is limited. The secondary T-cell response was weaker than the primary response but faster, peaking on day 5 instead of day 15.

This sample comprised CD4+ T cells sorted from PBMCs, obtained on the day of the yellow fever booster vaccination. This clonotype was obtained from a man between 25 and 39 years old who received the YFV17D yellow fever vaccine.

The CDR3 sequence is CSASGGEPYEQYF. At the DNA level, the sequence is TGCAGTGCTAGTGGGGGGGAACCCTACGAGCAGTACTTC. The receptor chain draws on TRBV20-1 and TRBJ2-7; TRBD2 fits 7 bases in the junction. Unmatched junction bases come to 4, with V trimmed by 3 bases and J by 2 bases. The CDR3 runs 13 amino acids, cysteine and phenylalanine included. Solely the CDR3 DNA is kept, with 39 bases framed from the first base. As encoded in the germline V gene (reference sequence), CDR1 is DFQATT while CDR2 is SNEGSKA.